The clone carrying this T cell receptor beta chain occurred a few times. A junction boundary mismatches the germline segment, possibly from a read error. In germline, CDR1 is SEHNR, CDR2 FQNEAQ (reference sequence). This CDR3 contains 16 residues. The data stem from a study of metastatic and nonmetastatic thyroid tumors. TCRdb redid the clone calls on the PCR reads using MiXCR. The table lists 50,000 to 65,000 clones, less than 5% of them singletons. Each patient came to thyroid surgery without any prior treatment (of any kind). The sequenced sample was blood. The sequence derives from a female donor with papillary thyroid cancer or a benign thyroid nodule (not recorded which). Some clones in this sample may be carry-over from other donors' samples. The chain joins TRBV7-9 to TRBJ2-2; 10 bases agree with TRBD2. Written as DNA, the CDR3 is TGTGCCAGCAGGACGGGGACTAGCGTATACACCGGGGAGCTGTTCTTT. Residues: CASRTGTSVYTGELFF.